A single TCR beta chain is shown here with its context. Its antigen is not identified. The data were obtained in a study of cytomegalovirus exposure and HLA in healthy donors. Sequencing used immunoSEQ multiplex PCR; TCRdb keeps in-frame clones, though not all of them. The table includes about 120,000 clones, more than 70% detected once. Trimming stripped 2 bases from V and 0 bases from J, with 6 bases between. Germline CDR1 and CDR2: SGDLS and YYNGEE. The length of the CDR3 is 15 residues. Study-wide findings and caveats: Cytomegalovirus association was listed for about 150 TCR beta chains.

The chain couples TRBV9 to TRBJ1-6; unclear D gene. The material sequenced was PBMCs. The source is a woman in her twenties or thirties in good health and CMV-seronegative. The CDR3 nucleotides read TGTGCCAGCAGCGTGGAGAGCTCCTATAATTCACCCCTCCACTTT. Amino acids: CASSVESSYNSPLHF.